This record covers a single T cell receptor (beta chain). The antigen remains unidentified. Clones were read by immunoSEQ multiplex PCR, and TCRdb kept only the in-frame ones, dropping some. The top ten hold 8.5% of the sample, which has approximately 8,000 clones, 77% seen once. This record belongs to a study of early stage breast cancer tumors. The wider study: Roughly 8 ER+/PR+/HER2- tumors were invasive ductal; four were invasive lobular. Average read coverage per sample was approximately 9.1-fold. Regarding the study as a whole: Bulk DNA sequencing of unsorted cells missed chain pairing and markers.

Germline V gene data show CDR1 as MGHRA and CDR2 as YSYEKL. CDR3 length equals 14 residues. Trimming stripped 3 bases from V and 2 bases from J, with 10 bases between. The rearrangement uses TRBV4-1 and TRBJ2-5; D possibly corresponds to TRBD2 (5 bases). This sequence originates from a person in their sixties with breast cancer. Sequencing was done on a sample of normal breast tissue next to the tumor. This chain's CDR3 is CASSHPDFQETQYF. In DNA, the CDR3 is TGCGCCAGCAGCCATCCGGACTTTCAAGAGACCCAGTACTTC.